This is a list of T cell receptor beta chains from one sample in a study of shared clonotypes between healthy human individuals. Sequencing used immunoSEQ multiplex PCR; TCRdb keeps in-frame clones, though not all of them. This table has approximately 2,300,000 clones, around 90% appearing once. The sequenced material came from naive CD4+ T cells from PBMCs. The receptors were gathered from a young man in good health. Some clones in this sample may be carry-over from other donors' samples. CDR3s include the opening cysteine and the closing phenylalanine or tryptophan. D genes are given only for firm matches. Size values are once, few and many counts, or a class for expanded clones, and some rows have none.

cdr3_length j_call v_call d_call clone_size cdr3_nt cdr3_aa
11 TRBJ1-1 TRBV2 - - TGTGCCAGCCCGAGACAGATAGAAGCTTTCTTT CASPRQIEAFF
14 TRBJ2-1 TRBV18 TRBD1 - TGTGCCAGCTCCAGGACAGGGACAGAGGGCGAGCAGTTCTTC CASSRTGTEGEQFF
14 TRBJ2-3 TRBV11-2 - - TGTGCCAGCAGCTTGTACCCCCGCACAGATACGCAGTATTTT CASSLYPRTDTQYF
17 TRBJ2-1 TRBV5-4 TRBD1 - TGTGCCAGCAGCTTGGATTCGACAGGGGGCTCCTACAATGAGCAGTTCTTC CASSLDSTGGSYNEQFF
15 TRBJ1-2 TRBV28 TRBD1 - TGTGCCAGCAGTCCGGGACAGGGGGCGCGTCTAAGTCGGACCTTC CASSPGQGARLSRTF
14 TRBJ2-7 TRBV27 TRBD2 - TGTGCCAGCAGTAAGCGGGGGGATGGCTACGAGCAGTACTTC CASSKRGDGYEQYF
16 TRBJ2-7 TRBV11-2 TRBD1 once TGTGCCAGCAGCTCTACCCTACAGGGGGCAGGGTACGAGCAGTACTTC CASSSTLQGAGYEQYF
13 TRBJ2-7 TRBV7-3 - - TGTGCCAGCAGCCCGGGGACCCCCTACGAGCAGTACTTC CASSPGTPYEQYF
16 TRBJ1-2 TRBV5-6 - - TGTGCCAGCAACCTCTCCCCAGACTTCGACTACTATGGCTACACCTTC CASNLSPDFDYYGYTF
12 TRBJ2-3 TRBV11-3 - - TGTGCCAGCAGCCGAAGTACAGATACGCAGTATTTT CASSRSTDTQYF
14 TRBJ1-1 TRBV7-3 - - TGTGCCAGCAGCTTAAGGGCGGAGAACACTGAAGCTTTCTTT CASSLRAENTEAFF
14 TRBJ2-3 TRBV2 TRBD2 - TGTGCCAGCAACCCGCGGGGGAGCACAGATACGCAGTATTTT CASNPRGSTDTQYF
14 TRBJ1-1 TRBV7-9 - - TGTGCCAGCAGCTCTGACAGTTATTACACTGAAGCTTTCTTT CASSSDSYYTEAFF
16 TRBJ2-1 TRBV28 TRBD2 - TGTGCCAGCAGTCCCGTCGGGACTAGCGGGACTCCTGAGCAGTTCTTC CASSPVGTSGTPEQFF
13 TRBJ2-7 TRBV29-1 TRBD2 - TGCAGCGTTGCTGCGGGAGGGTCTAGCGAGCAGTACTTC CSVAAGGSSEQYF
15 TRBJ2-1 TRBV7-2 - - TGTGCCAGCAGCTCGAGGACACCCAGGTTGCATGAGCAGTTCTTC CASSSRTPRLHEQFF
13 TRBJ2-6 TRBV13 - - TGTGCCAGCAGCTTCTCTGGGGCCAACGTCCTGACTTTC CASSFSGANVLTF
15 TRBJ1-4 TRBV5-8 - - TGTGCCAGCAGCTTGGGACAGGTCCCTAATGAAAAACTGTTTTTT CASSLGQVPNEKLFF
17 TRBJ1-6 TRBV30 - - TGTGCCTGGAGTTACCACCCCTCAGGACCAAATAATTCACCCCTCCACTTT CAWSYHPSGPNNSPLHF
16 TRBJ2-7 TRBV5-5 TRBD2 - TGTGCCAGCAGCTTGCGGATCACTAGCGGTACCTACGAGCAGTACTTC CASSLRITSGTYEQYF
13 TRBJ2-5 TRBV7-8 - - TGTGCCAGCGGGTTAGCCGTATCGGAGACCCAGTACTTC CASGLAVSETQYF
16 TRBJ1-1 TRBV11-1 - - TGTGCCAGCAGCCATCGGGGAGGGGGTGTGAACACTGAAGCTTTCTTT CASSHRGGGVNTEAFF
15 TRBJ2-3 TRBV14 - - TGTGCCAGCAGCCAAGCATGGGGGCCCCAAGATACGCAGTATTTT CASSQAWGPQDTQYF